Below are 30 T cell receptor beta chains sequenced from a single sample in a study of blood T cell repertoires in COVID-19. Libraries were prepared by immunoSEQ multiplex PCR; TCRdb keeps only in-frame clonotypes and omits some of them. The sample includes some 150,000 clones, roughly 76% seen only once; the top ten take 8% to 9%. The material sequenced was peripheral blood. All receptors come from a human donor with acute or convalescent COVID-19. The donor label of this sample is uncertain.

The chain couples TRBV3-1 (or the pseudogene TRBV3-2) to TRBJ2-3; possibly TRBD1 for D (5 bases). Germline V CDR1 and CDR2: LGHDT, YNNKEL (reference sequence). V was cut by 2 bases and J by 0 bases, with 12 bases left in between. The CDR3 runs to 16 residues. CDR3 residues: CASSQRRAGSTDTQYF. CDR3 DNA: TGTGCCAGCAGCCAAAGACGGGCAGGGAGCACAGATACGCAGTATTTT.

The gene calls are TRBV6-5 and TRBJ2-5; TRBD1 agrees at 10 bases. J lost 5 bases, V lost 0 bases, and 6 bases had no gene match. From germline, CDR1 is MNHEY and CDR2 SVGAGI. The CDR3 is 16 residues long. DNA for the CDR3: TGTGCCAGCAGTTACTCCGGACAGGGGGTTGGGGAGACCCAGTACTTC. Translating it yields CASSYSGQGVGETQYF.

The J gene is TRBJ2-3, the V gene TRBV7-8, with D possibly being TRBD2 (5 bases). V was clipped by 4 bases and J by 6 bases, with 11 bases between them. This CDR3 comprises 13 residues. Germline values: CDR1 SGHVS, CDR2 FQNEAQ. This chain's CDR3 is CASSSLLEDTQYF. CDR3 DNA: TGTGCCAGCAGCTCCTTACTAGAGGATACGCAGTATTTT.

The chain has TRBV13 and TRBJ1-3; 7 bases align to TRBD1. The CDR3 consists of 15 residues. V dropped 6 bases and J dropped 1; count of bases not matched to a gene: 6. Germline lookup yields CDR1 PRHDT and CDR2 FYEKMQ (reference sequence). CDR3 amino acids: CASRPGGKSGNTIYF. CDR3 sequence (DNA): TGTGCCAGCAGGCCAGGGGGTAAATCTGGAAACACCATATATTTT.

The chain carries TRBV6-1 and TRBJ1-5, with 9 nucleotides matching TRBD1. V trimming: 1 base; J trimming: 2 bases; junction bases outside the gene matches: 15. CDR1 and CDR2 (germline): MNHNS, SASEGT. The CDR3 runs 20 residues. The CDR3 loop is CASSEDIAGTGLGGNQPQHF. DNA for the CDR3: TGTGCCAGCAGTGAAGATATCGCCGGGACAGGGCTGGGTGGCAATCAGCCCCAGCATTTT.

This chain joins TRBV6-1 and TRBJ2-1; D is unclear. V was pared by 1 base and J by 7 bases, with 11 bases between. From germline, CDR1 is MNHNS and CDR2 SASEGT. The CDR3 is 14 amino acids. The chain's CDR3 is CASSEGGSKNEQFF. The CDR3 DNA reads as TGTGCCAGCAGTGAAGGAGGCTCCAAAAATGAGCAGTTCTTC.

The CDR3 nucleotides read TGTGCCAGCAGTTTATCTCGGACTAATGGCTACACCTTC. Translation: CASSLSRTNGYTF. The chain couples TRBV27 to TRBJ1-2; D gene uncertain. V was pared by 0 bases and J by 6 bases, with 8 bases between. Germline CDR1 reads MNHEY; CDR2 reads SMNVEV (reference sequence). The CDR3 contains 13 residues.

This chain uses TRBV6-5 with TRBJ2-7; a possible D gene is TRBD2 (5 bases). V lost 1 base to trimming and J lost 9 bases, with 13 bases between them. The germline gives CDR1 MNHEY, CDR2 SVGAGI. The CDR3 extends over 13 amino acids. The CDR3 DNA reads as TGTGCCAGCAGTTACTACGTGGACGGAGGGCAGTACTTC. It yields the protein CASSYYVDGGQYF.

The rearrangement joins TRBV6-6 to TRBJ1-2, with 7 positions matching TRBD1. V dropped 0 bases and J dropped 4; count of bases not matched to a gene: 2. CDR1 is MNHNY and CDR2 is SVGAGI in the germline V gene (reference sequence). The CDR3 has 14 residues. The CDR3 DNA sequence: TGTGCCAGCAGTTACTCGACAGGGCCCTATGGCTACACCTTC. The encoded protein is CASSYSTGPYGYTF.

This clone was detected a few times. This chain connects TRBV24-1 to TRBJ2-3, with a tentative D call TRBD1 (6 bases). Per the germline V gene, CDR1 is KGHDR and CDR2 is SFDVKD. V shed 3 bases and J shed 7 bases, with 10 bases lying between them. This CDR3 is 13 amino acids long. The CDR3 nucleotides read TGTGCCACCAGTGATGAAGGGGGAAATACGCAGTATTTT. This encodes CATSDEGGNTQYF.

The chain combines TRBV4-1 with TRBJ2-6; 9 bases are a match to TRBD1. V gave up 4 bases and J gave up 4 bases; unmatched junction bases: 5. The CDR3 runs to 16 residues. Germline CDR1 MGHRA, CDR2 YSYEKL. The CDR3 sequence is CASSLGTGTGANVLTF. Here the CDR3 DNA reads TGCGCCAGCAGCCTCGGGACAGGGACCGGGGCCAACGTCCTGACTTTC.

The chain employs TRBV30 and TRBJ1-6; D is possibly TRBD1 (5 bases). V lost 0 bases and J 12 bases, leaving 15 bases between the germline ends. The CDR3 has 14 residues. Germline V CDR1 and CDR2: GTSNPN, SVGIG (reference sequence). Written as DNA, the CDR3 is TGTGCCTGGAGTGTAGGGCAGGGATATGAACCCCTCCACTTT. Protein: CAWSVGQGYEPLHF. Drawing the rest from reference TRBV30 and TRBJ1-6, the complete variable domain is SQTIHQWPATLVQPVGSPLSLECTVEGTSNPNLYWYRQAAGRGLQLLFYSVGIGQISSEVPQNLSASRPQDRQFILSSKKLLLSDSGFYLCAWSVGQGYEPLHFGNGTRLTVT.

CDR3 residues: CASRLQGAGQPQHF. The DNA of the CDR3 is TGTGCCAGCAGATTACAGGGGGCGGGACAGCCCCAGCATTTT. The rearrangement links TRBV27 to TRBJ1-5, with 9 bases aligning to TRBD1. The CDR3 length is 14 residues. After removal of 6 bases from V and 7 bases from J, the junction contained 7 bases not matched to a gene. Looked up from germline, CDR1 is MNHEY and CDR2 is SMNVEV (reference sequence).

The J gene is TRBJ2-4, the V gene TRBV7-9; TRBD1 matches 8 bases. The CDR3 runs 17 residues. J was trimmed by 0 bases and V by 4 bases; bases with no gene match: 8. Per germline, CDR1 SEHNR and CDR2 FQNEAQ (reference sequence). CDR3: CASSSGTGNLAKNIQYF. The CDR3 region has the DNA TGTGCCAGCAGCTCCGGGACAGGCAACCTAGCCAAAAACATTCAGTACTTC.

The chain is built from TRBV5-1 and TRBJ1-1; D may be TRBD1 (5 bases). This CDR3 is 13 amino acids long. V lost 3 bases and J lost 10, with 16 bases in between. Germline V lookup: CDR1 SGHRS, CDR2 YFSETQ. This CDR3 is CASSSSQGSGAFF. CDR3 sequence (DNA): TGCGCCAGCAGCTCATCCCAGGGTTCCGGAGCTTTCTTT. The whole variable domain, filled in from reference TRBV5-1 and TRBJ1-1, reads KAGVTQTPRYLIKTRGQQVTLSCSPISGHRSVSWYQQTPGQGLQFLFEYFSETQRNKGNFPGRFSGRQFSNSRSEMNVSTLELGDSALYLCASSSSQGSGAFFGQGTRLTVV.

The chain links TRBV7-8 to TRBJ2-7; TRBD2 is a possible D gene (6 bases). The germline CDR1 and CDR2 sequences are SGHVS and FQNEAQ. Trimming cost V 4 bases and J 3 bases, with 16 bases left between them. This CDR3 comprises 15 residues. CDR3 in amino acids: CASSSDGRTYYEQYV. The DNA for the CDR3 is TGTGCCAGCAGCTCAGACGGGAGAACCTACTACGAGCAGTACGTC.

This chain joins TRBV28 and TRBJ1-2; 9 bases match TRBD1. Germline V gene lookup returns CDR1 MDHEN and CDR2 SYDVKM. CDR3 size: 13 residues. With 6 bases clipped from V and 4 bases from J, the junction kept 3 bases outside the gene matches. CDR3 residues: CASREDRGYGYTF. CDR3 nucleotide sequence: TGTGCCAGCAGAGAGGACAGGGGCTATGGCTACACCTTC.

The genes are TRBV9 and TRBJ1-4; D is unclear. Germline V gene data show CDR1 as SGDLS and CDR2 as YYNGEE. The CDR3 has 11 amino acids. The V end was cut by 2 bases, the J end by 11 bases, with 7 bases between. CDR3 coding DNA: TGTGCCAGCAGCGTGAGAGGCAAACTGTTTTTT. This gives the protein CASSVRGKLFF.

The rearrangement joins TRBV24-1 to TRBJ1-1; D is undetermined. V was cut by 3 bases and J by 4 bases, with 8 bases left in between. Germline values: CDR1 KGHDR, CDR2 SFDVKD. The CDR3 sequence is 13 residues long. In DNA, the CDR3 is TGTGCCACCAGTGATGCCCGGGGCACTGAAGCTTTCTTT. Amino acids: CATSDARGTEAFF.

This clone has at least ten counts. This sequence joins TRBV5-4 and TRBJ1-1; TRBD1 aligns across 8 bases. J was trimmed by 3 bases and V by 5 bases; bases with no gene match: 3. CDR3 size: 13 residues. CDR1 and CDR2 from the germline V gene are SGHNT and YYREEE (reference sequence). DNA of the CDR3: TGTGCCAGCAGGTACAGGGGGGACACTGAAGCTTTCTTT. This translates into CASRYRGDTEAFF. Drawing the rest from reference TRBV5-4 and TRBJ1-1, the complete variable domain is ETGVTQSPTHLIKTRGQQVTLRCSSQSGHNTVSWYQQALGQGPQFIFQYYREEENGRGNFPPRFSGLQFPNYSSELNVNALELDDSALYLCASRYRGDTEAFFGQGTRLTVV.

In this sample, this clone turned up once. The chain links TRBV27 to TRBJ1-2, with a weak D call TRBD1 (6 bases). The CDR3 covers 13 residues. Looked up from germline, CDR1 is MNHEY and CDR2 is SMNVEV (reference sequence). V lost 5 bases to trimming and J lost 6 bases, with 13 bases between them. The CDR3, as DNA: TGTGCCAGCAGTCTCGGGGGGCTGGATGGCTACACCTTC. Amino acids: CASSLGGLDGYTF.

This sequence joins TRBV29-1 and TRBJ1-5, with D perhaps matching TRBD1 (6 bases). This CDR3 comprises 13 residues. CDR1 and CDR2 (germline): SQVTM, ANQGSEA. Trimming left V 8 bases short and J 3 bases short, with 14 bases between. The CDR3 region is CSRGRGVNQPQHF. The CDR3 coding sequence is TGCAGCCGAGGCAGGGGAGTCAATCAGCCCCAGCATTTT.

CDR3 in amino acids: CASSFNRGSEKLFF. The CDR3 region has the DNA TGTGCCAGCAGCTTTAACAGGGGGAGTGAAAAACTGTTTTTT. The rearrangement links TRBV7-2 to TRBJ1-4; TRBD1 aligns across 8 bases. Trimming took 3 bases from V and 7 from J; bases not matched to a gene: 4. The CDR3 covers 14 residues. Germline assignment: CDR1 SGHTA and CDR2 FQGNSA.

This clone appeared a few times. This rearrangement joins TRBV30 to TRBJ1-6; TRBD1 matches 7 bases. After removal of 0 bases from V and 6 bases from J, the junction contained 8 bases not matched to a gene. CDR1 is GTSNPN, CDR2 SVGIG, per germline (reference sequence). This CDR3 region has 16 residues. The CDR3 sequence: CAWSVQNPGGNSPLHF. In DNA form, the CDR3 reads TGTGCCTGGAGTGTACAGAATCCAGGGGGTAATTCACCCCTCCACTTT. Together with reference TRBV30 and TRBJ1-6, the CDR3 gives the full variable domain: SQTIHQWPATLVQPVGSPLSLECTVEGTSNPNLYWYRQAAGRGLQLLFYSVGIGQISSEVPQNLSASRPQDRQFILSSKKLLLSDSGFYLCAWSVQNPGGNSPLHFGNGTRLTVT.

CDR3 nucleotides: TGCGCCAGCAGCTTGGCCAACCTTCGGGACGAGCAGTACTTC. This sequence encodes CASSLANLRDEQYF. The rearrangement uses TRBV5-1 and TRBJ2-7; unclear D gene. Germline CDR1 reads SGHRS; CDR2 reads YFSETQ. This CDR3 spans 14 amino acids. Trimming cost V 0 bases and J 5 bases, with 12 bases left between them.

This sequence joins TRBV9 and TRBJ2-3; D possibly corresponds to TRBD2 (5 bases). The germline V and J ends were trimmed by 4 bases and 6 bases, with 18 bases remaining between them. Per the germline V gene, CDR1 is SGDLS and CDR2 is YYNGEE. CDR3 length: 15 residues. This chain's CDR3 is CASSPTGLWRDTQYF. CDR3 coding DNA: TGTGCCAGCAGCCCCACTGGGCTTTGGAGGGATACGCAGTATTTT.

V is TRBV6-5 and J is TRBJ1-1; 9 bases fit TRBD1. The CDR3 loop spans 12 amino acids. Trimming took 5 bases from V and 11 from J; bases not matched to a gene: 6. CDR1 and CDR2 from the germline V gene are MNHEY and SVGAGI. In nucleotides, the CDR3 is TGTGCCAGCAGTACCTACAGGGGGCAGGCTTTCTTT. This codes for CASSTYRGQAFF.

The table lists this clone with a count of one. The V and J genes are TRBV19 and TRBJ1-5; D unclear. Trimming cost V 2 bases and J 1 base, with 9 bases left between them. Germline values: CDR1 LNHDA, CDR2 SQIVND (reference sequence). The CDR3 totals 15 residues. The chain's CDR3 is CASSISAESNQPQHF. The CDR3 region has the DNA TGTGCCAGTAGTATATCGGCGGAAAGCAATCAGCCCCAGCATTTT. The full variable domain, its missing parts supplied by reference TRBV19 and TRBJ1-5, is DGGITQSPKYLFRKEGQNVTLSCEQNLNHDAMYWYRQDPGQGLRLIYYSQIVNDFQKGDIAEGYSVSREKKESFPLTVTSAQKNPTAFYLCASSISAESNQPQHFGDGTRLSIL.

This chain links TRBV6-4 with TRBJ2-7; possible D gene TRBD1, 6 bases. V was cut by 1 base and J by 2 bases, with 12 bases left in between. Germline CDR1 is MRHNA and CDR2 is SNTAGT. The length of the CDR3 is 15 residues. The CDR3 DNA reads TGTGCCAGCAGTGACTACAGGGTAGGGGCCTACGAGCAGTACTTC. Encoded protein: CASSDYRVGAYEQYF.

This rearrangement joins TRBV9 to TRBJ2-1, with TRBD1 identical over 7 bases. CDR3 length equals 17 residues. Germline-derived CDR1 and CDR2 are SGDLS and YYNGEE. Trimming cost V 3 bases and J 0 bases; bases outside gene matches: 9. CDR3 region: CASSAPKGGASYNEQFF. The CDR3 nucleotides read TGTGCCAGCAGCGCCCCGAAAGGGGGCGCCTCCTACAATGAGCAGTTCTTC.